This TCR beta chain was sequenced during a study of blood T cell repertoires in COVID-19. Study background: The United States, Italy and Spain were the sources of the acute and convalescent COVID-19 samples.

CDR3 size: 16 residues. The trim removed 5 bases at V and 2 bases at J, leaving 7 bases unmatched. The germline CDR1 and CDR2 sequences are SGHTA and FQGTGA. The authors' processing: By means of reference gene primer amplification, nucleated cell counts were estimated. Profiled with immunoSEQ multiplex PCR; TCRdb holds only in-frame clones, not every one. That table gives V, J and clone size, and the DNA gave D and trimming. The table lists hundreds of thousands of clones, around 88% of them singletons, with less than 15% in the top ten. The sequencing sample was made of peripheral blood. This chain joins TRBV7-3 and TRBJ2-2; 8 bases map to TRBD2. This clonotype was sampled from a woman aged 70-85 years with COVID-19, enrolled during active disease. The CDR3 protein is CASSERGGQNTGELFF. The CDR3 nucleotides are TGTGCCAGCAGCGAACGGGGGGGCCAAAACACCGGGGAGCTGTTTTTT.